This T cell receptor beta chain was sequenced during a study of Graves' ophthalmopathy and Graves' hyperthyroidism. Researchers took RNA transcripts and amplified TCR beta CDR3 regions from them. The library came from an HTBI-primed first-round RT-PCR and a second-round multiplex PCR. TCRdb itself ran the multiplex PCR reads through MiXCR, one entry per CDR3 protein. The table shows around 400,000 distinct CDR3 sequences, with around a fifth occurring only once. This clonotype was seen many times. The V and J ends lost 5 bases and 6 bases, in that order; junction bases with no gene match: 19. Per germline, CDR1 DFQATT and CDR2 SNEGSKA (reference sequence). The CDR3 is 18 residues long.

The V call is TRBV20-1, the J call TRBJ2-7; 13 bases fit TRBD2. Sequencing was performed on peripheral blood. The TCR sequence derives from a woman younger than 30 with stable Graves' hyperthyroidism. CDR3 DNA: TGCAGTGCTGGGGGGTTGGGACTAGCGGGATCTAGGGGTGGCGAGCAGTACTTC. Translation: CSAGGLGLAGSRGGEQYF.